One sample yielded the 20 T cell receptor beta chains listed below, sequenced in a study of T cell repertoires in cytomegalovirus infection. TCRdb re-derived calls from the reads in MiXCR, one entry per CDR3 protein. The repertoire holds about 740,000 distinct CDR3 sequences, 35% to 45% seen once, with under 3.5% in the top ten. The sequencing sample was made of PBMCs. These receptors all come from a human donor in good health (CMV status not recorded). Some clones in this sample may be carry-over from other donors' samples.

CDR3 in amino acids: CASSPPGQGNTGELFF. Here the CDR3 DNA reads TGTGCCAGCTCACCTCCGGGACAGGGGAACACCGGGGAGCTGTTTTTT. This chain uses TRBV18 with TRBJ2-2, with TRBD1 identical over 9 bases. The CDR3 is 16 residues long. The germline V gene encodes CDR1 KGHSH and CDR2 LQKENI. The V gene end was trimmed by 3 bases and the J gene end by 1 base; junction bases not matched to a gene: 3. The variable domain in full, completed from reference TRBV18 and TRBJ2-2, reads NAGVMQNPRHLVRRRGQEARLRCSPMKGHSHVYWYRQLPEEGLKFMVYLQKENIIDESGMPKERFSAEFPKEGPSILRIQQVVRGDSAAYFCASSPPGQGNTGELFFGEGSRLTVL.

The V gene is TRBV7-2, the J gene TRBJ2-7; either TRBD1 or TRBD2 may fit D (8 bases each). V lost 5 bases and J lost 3, with 29 bases in between. The length of the CDR3 is 19 residues. CDR1 and CDR2 (germline): SGHTA, FQGNSA. The CDR3 sequence is CASSPDRGRGGGLNYEQYF. The CDR3 nucleotides are TGTGCCAGCAGCCCAGACAGGGGACGGGGCGGGGGGTTGAACTACGAGCAGTACTTC.

The V gene is TRBV27, the J gene TRBJ1-5; D possibly corresponds to TRBD1 (6 bases). The CDR3 covers 14 residues. Germline values: CDR1 MNHEY, CDR2 SMNVEV (reference sequence). With 2 bases removed from V and 6 bases from J, the gap between germline ends came to 11 bases. The CDR3 bases are TGTGCCAGCAGTTTAAACAGGGAAAGTCAGCCCCAGCATTTT. Its protein product is CASSLNRESQPQHF.

There are a few counts of this clonotype. The chain recombines TRBV12-3 or TRBV12-4 with TRBJ2-7; 9 bases map to TRBD2. V was pared by 3 bases and J by 2 bases, with 5 bases of the junction left unmatched. The CDR3 sequence is 15 residues long. CDR3 residues: CASSFSLAGPYEQYF. The CDR3 DNA sequence: TGTGCCAGCAGTTTTTCACTAGCGGGCCCCTACGAGCAGTACTTC.

This sequence joins TRBV28 and TRBJ1-3; 8 nucleotides align to TRBD1. The V gene's germline CDR1 is MDHEN and CDR2 SYDVKM. There are 16 residues in the CDR3. The J segment lost 5 bases and the V segment lost 7 bases, leaving 13 bases of the junction unmatched. CDR3 sequence (DNA): TGTGCCAGCAACAGCCCCATGACAGGGGCCAGAAACACCATATATTTT. Its protein product is CASNSPMTGARNTIYF. The complete variable domain, with remaining parts taken from reference TRBV28 and TRBJ1-3, reads DVKVTQSSRYLVKRTGEKVFLECVQDMDHENMFWYRQDPGLGLRLIYFSYDVKMKEKGDIPEGYSVSREKKERFSLILESASTNQTSMYLCASNSPMTGARNTIYFGEGSWLTVV.

The chain joins TRBV7-8 to TRBJ1-4; D perhaps matches TRBD1 (5 bases). Looked up from germline, CDR1 is SGHVS and CDR2 is FQNEAQ. Trimming shortened V by 1 base and J by 1 base, and 13 bases separated the two germline ends. The CDR3 has 17 residues. The CDR3 DNA is TGTGCCAGCAGCTTAGGCCTATTGCAGGGAACTAATGAAAAACTGTTTTTT. It is translated as CASSLGLLQGTNEKLFF.

This chain joins TRBV27 and TRBJ1-3; 8 bases align to TRBD1. Germline CDR1 and CDR2: MNHEY and SMNVEV (reference sequence). V gave up 6 bases and J gave up 3 bases; unmatched junction bases: 7. This CDR3 comprises 15 residues. CDR3 DNA sequence: TGTGCCAGCAGGTATCCAGGGGGCATTGGAAACACCATATATTTT. It encodes CASRYPGGIGNTIYF.

The chain has TRBV28 and TRBJ2-3; the D gene is possibly TRBD2 (6 bases). Looked up from germline, CDR1 is MDHEN and CDR2 is SYDVKM. The V end lost 4 bases, the J end lost 11 bases, and 16 bases lay between the germline ends. CDR3 size: 13 residues. CDR3 residues: CASSSRLGARQYF. CDR3 nucleotide sequence: TGTGCCAGCAGTTCACGACTAGGGGCTAGGCAGTATTTT. The full variable domain, in which reference TRBV28 and TRBJ2-3 provide the parts outside the CDR3, is DVKVTQSSRYLVKRTGEKVFLECVQDMDHENMFWYRQDPGLGLRLIYFSYDVKMKEKGDIPEGYSVSREKKERFSLILESASTNQTSMYLCASSSRLGARQYFGPGTRLTVL.

This clonotype occurred a few times. The chain couples TRBV6-5 to TRBJ1-4, with 7 bases aligning to TRBD1. V shed 0 bases and J 0 bases; nucleotides not matched to a gene: 7. This CDR3 contains 18 residues. CDR1 and CDR2 (germline): MNHEY, SVGAGI. CDR3 region: CASSYSGGPYATNEKLFF. The DNA of the CDR3 is TGTGCCAGCAGTTACTCAGGGGGCCCTTATGCAACTAATGAAAAACTGTTTTTT.

The chain joins TRBV28 to TRBJ2-7; D call uncertain. CDR3 size: 13 residues. The germline V gene has CDR1 MDHEN and CDR2 SYDVKM. V was clipped by 6 bases and J by 4 bases, with 13 bases between them. CDR3 sequence (DNA): TGTGCCAGCAGGACCTCGGAGTTTTACGAGCAGTACTTC. Its translation: CASRTSEFYEQYF.

This clonotype has just a few counts. The V call is TRBV29-1, the J call TRBJ2-4; TRBD1 is a possible D gene (5 bases). The germline V and J ends were trimmed by 3 bases and 6 bases, with 9 bases remaining between them. Germline V gene sequence: CDR1 SQVTM, CDR2 ANQGSEA. CDR3 length equals 12 residues. DNA of the CDR3: TGCAGCGTTGAGGTGCAGGGAAACATTCAGTACTTC. Its protein product is CSVEVQGNIQYF.

This clonotype occurred a few times. CDR3 sequence (DNA): TGCGCCAGCAGCCAAGATAGAGGGGAAGCCTACGAGCAGTACTTC. This gives the protein CASSQDRGEAYEQYF. This rearrangement joins TRBV4-1 to TRBJ2-7; D may correspond to TRBD1 or TRBD2 (5 bases each). V lost 0 bases to trimming and J lost 2 bases, with 11 bases between them. Germline V CDR1 and CDR2: MGHRA, YSYEKL. The CDR3 runs 15 residues.

V and J are TRBV2 and TRBJ2-3; TRBD1 is a possible D gene (5 bases). Germline CDR1 is SNHLY and CDR2 is FYNNEI. V was pared by 8 bases and J by 3 bases, with 15 bases between. This CDR3 is 14 amino acids long. DNA of the CDR3: TGTGCCAGCCGGACACGGGCCTCGACAGATACGCAGTATTTT. Translation: CASRTRASTDTQYF.

This clonotype was seen ten or more times. The chain couples TRBV6-5 to TRBJ2-1; D is unclear. CDR1 MNHEY and CDR2 SVGAGI come from the germline V gene. The CDR3 is made up of 14 amino acids. The V and J ends lost 2 bases and 6 bases respectively, with 11 bases between them. The CDR3 DNA is TGTGCCAGCAGTTACCGGGCTCCCCCCAATGAGCAGTTCTTC. This codes for CASSYRAPPNEQFF.

The rearrangement joins TRBV5-4 to TRBJ2-7; tentative D call: TRBD2 (6 bases). The CDR3 has 17 residues. V was pared by 4 bases and J by 2 bases, with 22 bases between. CDR1 SGHNT and CDR2 YYREEE come from the germline V gene (reference sequence). The CDR3 DNA sequence: TGTGCCAGCAGCGGCCCCCCCCCCCGGGAGTCAACCTACGAGCAGTACTTC. It encodes CASSGPPPRESTYEQYF.

This clonotype has just a few counts. The chain links TRBV11-3 to TRBJ2-7, with 12 nucleotides matching TRBD1. The V and J ends lost 5 bases and 6 bases, in that order; junction bases with no gene match: 5. This CDR3 is built from 14 residues. Per germline, CDR1 SGHNT and CDR2 YENEEA. This CDR3 reads CASSRGTGGGEQYF. For the CDR3, the DNA is TGTGCCAGCAGCCGTGGGACAGGGGGCGGCGAGCAGTACTTC.

The rearrangement links TRBV5-1 to TRBJ2-7; 15 nucleotides align to TRBD2. The CDR3 loop spans 19 amino acids. J was trimmed by 5 bases and V by 5 bases; bases with no gene match: 17. In germline, CDR1 is SGHRS, CDR2 YFSETQ. The CDR3 reads CASREFAEKGLAGGHEQYF. As DNA, the CDR3 is TGCGCCAGCAGAGAATTTGCGGAAAAGGGACTAGCGGGAGGCCACGAGCAGTACTTC.

The chain joins TRBV7-2 to TRBJ2-2; 12 bases map to TRBD2. CDR1 and CDR2 (germline): SGHTA, FQGNSA. The CDR3 totals 18 residues. V was pared by 8 bases and J by 0 bases, with 10 bases of the junction left unmatched. In DNA form, the CDR3 reads TGTGCCAGCCACCAATTTCTAGCGGGAGGGACGAACACCGGGGAGCTGTTTTTT. It yields the protein CASHQFLAGGTNTGELFF.

This clonotype was observed a handful of times. The CDR3 sequence: CASSGRQGAQPQHF. Here the CDR3 DNA reads TGTGCCAGTAGTGGGCGACAGGGGGCTCAGCCCCAGCATTTT. The chain is built from TRBV19 and TRBJ1-5; 10 nucleotides match TRBD1. The CDR3 totals 14 residues. Unmatched junction bases numbered 4, after V lost 5 bases and J lost 6 bases. The germline V gene has CDR1 LNHDA and CDR2 SQIVND (reference sequence).

This chain uses TRBV7-9 with TRBJ1-6, with 7 nucleotides matching TRBD1. CDR1 and CDR2 (germline): SEHNR, FQNEAQ (reference sequence). The CDR3 covers 16 residues. J lost 8 bases, V lost 4 bases, and 11 bases had no gene match. CDR3 loop: CASSSGTVGSDSPLHF. The CDR3 bases are TGTGCCAGCAGCTCAGGGACAGTGGGGTCGGATTCACCCCTCCACTTT.